This entry lists 2 T cell receptor beta chains sequenced from one sample in a study of identical twins. TCRdb reprocessed the 5' RACE reads with MiXCR, giving one entry per CDR3 protein. The sample has around 500,000 distinct CDR3 sequences; 14% are singletons. This same sample was also taken into another study, of yellow fever vaccine responses in identical twins.

The sample comprised CD4+ T cells sorted from blood. The source is a woman between 18 and 29 years old in good health.

V usage is TRBV7-2 and J usage is TRBJ2-5, with TRBD2 identical over 8 bases. Trimming at V came to 4 bases and at J to 5 bases, leaving 12 bases not matched to a gene. The germline gives CDR1 SGHTA, CDR2 FQGNSA. CDR3 size: 16 residues. The CDR3 is CASSSTGGRGVETQYF. For the CDR3, the DNA is TGTGCCAGCAGCTCAACAGGCGGGCGGGGGGTCGAGACCCAGTACTTC.

The chain couples TRBV18 to TRBJ2-7, with D possibly being TRBD2 (7 bases). The CDR3 is made up of 12 amino acids. The V gene's germline CDR1 is KGHSH and CDR2 LQKENI. V was pared by 5 bases and J by 6 bases, with 11 bases between. CDR3 nucleotide sequence: TGTGCCAGCTCAAACAGGGAGGGCGAGCAGTACTTC. Its translation is CASSNREGEQYF.